This T cell receptor (beta chain) is from a study of T cells in Graves' hyperthyroidism and ophthalmopathy. TCR beta CDR3 regions were amplified from RNA transcripts. First-round RT-PCR with HTBI primers amplified the TCR CDR3 region. One entry per CDR3 protein results from TCRdb running MiXCR on the multiplex PCR reads. The table has hundreds of thousands of distinct CDR3 sequences, roughly 14% seen once. Many counts were recorded for this clonotype. This CDR3 region has 14 residues. Trimming left V 3 bases short and J 1 base short, with 8 bases between. Per the germline V gene, CDR1 is KGHDR and CDR2 is SFDVKD.

This TCR came from a woman between 40 and 50 years old with Graves' ophthalmopathy. The sequencing input was blood. The V and J genes are TRBV24-1 and TRBJ2-5, with no clear D. The CDR3 loop reads CATSDSWVQETQYF. The CDR3 bases are TGTGCCACCAGTGATAGCTGGGTCCAAGAGACCCAGTACTTC.